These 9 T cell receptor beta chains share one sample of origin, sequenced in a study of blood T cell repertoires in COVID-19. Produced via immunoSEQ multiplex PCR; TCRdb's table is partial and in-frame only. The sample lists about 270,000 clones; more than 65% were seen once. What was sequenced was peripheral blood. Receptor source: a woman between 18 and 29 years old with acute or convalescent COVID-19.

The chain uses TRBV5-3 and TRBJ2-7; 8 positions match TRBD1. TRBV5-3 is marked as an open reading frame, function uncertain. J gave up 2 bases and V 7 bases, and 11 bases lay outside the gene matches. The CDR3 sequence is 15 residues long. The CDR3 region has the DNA TGTGCCAGACTGTATCAGGGACAGGACGCCTACGAGCAGTACTTC. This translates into CARLYQGQDAYEQYF.

The CDR3 nucleotides read TGTGCCAGCAGCGCCGGGACAGGGAGAGGGGACACTGAAGCTTTCTTT. Its protein product is CASSAGTGRGDTEAFF. The V and J genes are TRBV5-4 and TRBJ1-1, with 9 bases lining up with TRBD1. This CDR3 is built from 16 residues. The J segment lost 3 bases and the V segment lost 4 bases, leaving 10 bases of the junction unmatched. CDR1 SGHNT and CDR2 YYREEE come from the germline V gene (reference sequence). The whole variable domain, filled in from reference TRBV5-4 and TRBJ1-1, reads ETGVTQSPTHLIKTRGQQVTLRCSSQSGHNTVSWYQQALGQGPQFIFQYYREEENGRGNFPPRFSGLQFPNYSSELNVNALELDDSALYLCASSAGTGRGDTEAFFGQGTRLTVV.

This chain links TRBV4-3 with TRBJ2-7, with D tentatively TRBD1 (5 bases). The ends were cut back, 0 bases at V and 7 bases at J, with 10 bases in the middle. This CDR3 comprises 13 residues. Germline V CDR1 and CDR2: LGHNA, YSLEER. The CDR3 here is CASSQDRSGEQYF. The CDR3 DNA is TGCGCCAGCAGCCAAGATCGGTCAGGGGAGCAGTACTTC.

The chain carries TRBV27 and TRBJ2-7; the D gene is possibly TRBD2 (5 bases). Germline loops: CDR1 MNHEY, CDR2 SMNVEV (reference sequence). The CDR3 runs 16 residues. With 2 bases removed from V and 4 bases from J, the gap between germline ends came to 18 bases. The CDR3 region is CASSLVGAERIYEQYF. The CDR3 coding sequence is TGTGCCAGCAGTTTAGTGGGAGCCGAACGAATTTACGAGCAGTACTTC.

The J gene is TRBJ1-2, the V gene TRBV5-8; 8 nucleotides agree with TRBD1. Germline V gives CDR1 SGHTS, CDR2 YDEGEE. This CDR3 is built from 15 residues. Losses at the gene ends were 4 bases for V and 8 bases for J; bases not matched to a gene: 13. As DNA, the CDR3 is TGTGCCAGCAGCCCCGGGACAGGCGTCACGTTCGGCTACACCTTC. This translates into CASSPGTGVTFGYTF.

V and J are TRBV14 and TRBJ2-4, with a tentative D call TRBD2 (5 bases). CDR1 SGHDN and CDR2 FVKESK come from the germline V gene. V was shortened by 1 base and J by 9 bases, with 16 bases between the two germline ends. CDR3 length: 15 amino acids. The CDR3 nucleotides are TGTGCCAGCAGCCAAGTGGAGGTTCCCATTGGCATTCAGTACTTC. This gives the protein CASSQVEVPIGIQYF.

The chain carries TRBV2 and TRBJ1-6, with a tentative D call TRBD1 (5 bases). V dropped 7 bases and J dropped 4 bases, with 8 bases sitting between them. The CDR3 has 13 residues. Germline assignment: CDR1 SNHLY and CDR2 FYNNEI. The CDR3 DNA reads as TGTGCCAGCAAGACAGATTATAATTCACCCCTCCACTTT. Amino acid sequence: CASKTDYNSPLHF. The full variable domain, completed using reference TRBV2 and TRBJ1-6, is EPEVTQTPSHQVTQMGQEVILRCVPISNHLYFYWYRQILGQKVEFLVSFYNNEISEKSEIFDDQFSVERPDGSNFTLKIRSTKLEDSAMYFCASKTDYNSPLHFGNGTRLTVT.

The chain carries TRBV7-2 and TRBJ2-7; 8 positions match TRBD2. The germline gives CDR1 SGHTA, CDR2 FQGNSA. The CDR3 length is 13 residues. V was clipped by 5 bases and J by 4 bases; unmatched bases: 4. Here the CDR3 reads CASSAGLVYEQYF. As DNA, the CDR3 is TGTGCCAGCAGCGCGGGACTAGTTTACGAGCAGTACTTC.

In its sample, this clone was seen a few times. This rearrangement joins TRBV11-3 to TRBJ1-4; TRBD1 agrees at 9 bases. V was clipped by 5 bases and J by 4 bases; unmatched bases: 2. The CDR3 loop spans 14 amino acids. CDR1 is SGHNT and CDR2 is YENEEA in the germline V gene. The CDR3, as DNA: TGTGCCAGCAGCAACAGGGGGCGTAATGAAAAACTGTTTTTT. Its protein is CASSNRGRNEKLFF.